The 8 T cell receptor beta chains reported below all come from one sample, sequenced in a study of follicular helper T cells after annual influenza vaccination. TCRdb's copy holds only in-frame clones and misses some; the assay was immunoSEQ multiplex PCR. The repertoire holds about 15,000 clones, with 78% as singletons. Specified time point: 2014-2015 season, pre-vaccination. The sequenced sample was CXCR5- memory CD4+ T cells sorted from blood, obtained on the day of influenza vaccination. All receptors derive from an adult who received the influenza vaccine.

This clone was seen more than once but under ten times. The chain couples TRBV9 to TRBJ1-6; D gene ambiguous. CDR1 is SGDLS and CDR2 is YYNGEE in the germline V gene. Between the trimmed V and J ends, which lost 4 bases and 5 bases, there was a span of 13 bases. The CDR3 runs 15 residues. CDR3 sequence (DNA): TGTGCCAGCAGCCTAGGTGTCACTGATAATTCACCCCTCCACTTT. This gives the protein CASSLGVTDNSPLHF.

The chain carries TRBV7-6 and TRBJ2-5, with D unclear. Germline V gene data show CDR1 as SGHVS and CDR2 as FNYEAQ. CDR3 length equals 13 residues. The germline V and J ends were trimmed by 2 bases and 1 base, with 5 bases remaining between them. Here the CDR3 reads CASSLTFQETQYF. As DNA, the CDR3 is TGTGCCAGCAGCTTAACGTTCCAAGAGACCCAGTACTTC.

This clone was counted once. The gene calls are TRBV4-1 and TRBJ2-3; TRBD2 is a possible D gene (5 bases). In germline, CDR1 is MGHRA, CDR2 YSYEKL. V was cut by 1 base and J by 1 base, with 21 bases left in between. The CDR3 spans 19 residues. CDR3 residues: CASSQVGRRAEGGTDTQYF. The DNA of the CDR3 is TGCGCCAGCAGCCAAGTGGGTCGCCGCGCCGAGGGAGGCACAGATACGCAGTATTTT.

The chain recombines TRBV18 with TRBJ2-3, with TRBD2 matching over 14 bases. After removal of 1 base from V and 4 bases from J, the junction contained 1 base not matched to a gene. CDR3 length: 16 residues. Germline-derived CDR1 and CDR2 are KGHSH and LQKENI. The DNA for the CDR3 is TGTGCCAGCTCACCACGACTAGCGGGGGGGGCAGATACGCAGTATTTT. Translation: CASSPRLAGGADTQYF.

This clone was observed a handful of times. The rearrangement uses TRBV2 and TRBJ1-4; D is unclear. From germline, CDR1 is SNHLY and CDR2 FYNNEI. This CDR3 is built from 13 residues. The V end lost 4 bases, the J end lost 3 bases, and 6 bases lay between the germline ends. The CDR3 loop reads CASSGRPNEKLFF. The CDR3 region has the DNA TGTGCCAGCAGTGGGAGGCCTAATGAAAAACTGTTTTTT.

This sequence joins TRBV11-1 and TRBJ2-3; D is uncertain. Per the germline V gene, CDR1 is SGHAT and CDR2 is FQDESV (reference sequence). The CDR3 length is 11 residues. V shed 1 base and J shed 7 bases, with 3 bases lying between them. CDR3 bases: TGTGCCAGCAGCTTAGGGAATACGCAGTATTTT. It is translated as CASSLGNTQYF.

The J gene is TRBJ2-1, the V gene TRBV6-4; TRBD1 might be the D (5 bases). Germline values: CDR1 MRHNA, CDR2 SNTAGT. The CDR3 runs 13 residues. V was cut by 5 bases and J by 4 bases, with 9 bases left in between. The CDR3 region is CASSIGVYNEQFF. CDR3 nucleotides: TGTGCCAGCAGTATAGGGGTATACAATGAGCAGTTCTTC.

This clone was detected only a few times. CDR3 in amino acids: CASSLRGVLGQFF. The CDR3 DNA reads TGTGCCAGCAGCTTAAGGGGAGTCCTTGGGCAGTTCTTC. V and J are TRBV11-2 and TRBJ2-1; D assignment may be TRBD1 or TRBD2 (5 bases each). Germline assignment: CDR1 SGHAT and CDR2 FQNNGV. The CDR3 spans 13 residues. The V and J ends lost 2 bases and 12 bases respectively, with 14 bases between them.